This T cell receptor beta chain was obtained from a study of blood T cell repertoires in COVID-19. The overall study: Sites across the United States, Italy and Spain contributed samples from acute and convalescent COVID-19. T cells, B-cell-depleted T cells, or PBMCs provided the cDNA or gDNA that served as material.

There are a few counts of this clone. Authors' data handling: Using reference gene primer amplification, nucleated cell counts were estimated. Profiled with immunoSEQ multiplex PCR; TCRdb holds only in-frame clones, not every one. That table furnishes V, J and clone size, whereas the DNA furnished D and trimming. The sample has some 70,000 clones, under 85% seen once. Seattle patients were enrolled while actively infected and followed longitudinally. This sequence was found in a man between 60 and 75 years old with COVID-19, enrolled during active disease. The material sequenced was peripheral blood.

As DNA, the CDR3 is TGTGCCAGCAGTTCTACCCTCCTTATACAGCCCGTGAGCTATGGCTACACCTTC. Encoded protein: CASSSTLLIQPVSYGYTF. This chain links TRBV28 with TRBJ1-2; D is ambiguous. Germline loops: CDR1 MDHEN, CDR2 SYDVKM. V lost 4 bases, J lost 4 bases, and 25 bases lay in between. This CDR3 comprises 18 residues.